This passage covers 18 T cell receptor beta chains from one sample sequenced in a study of blood T cell repertoires in COVID-19. Assay: immunoSEQ multiplex PCR; the TCRdb copy retains only in-frame clones and omits some. The sample carries fewer than 450,000 clones, under 95% recorded once. The specimen was peripheral blood. These receptors were obtained from a woman aged 18-29 years who had recovered from COVID-19.

The chain has TRBV19 and TRBJ2-1; 7 nucleotides match TRBD2. In germline, CDR1 is LNHDA, CDR2 SQIVND (reference sequence). V was clipped by 5 bases and J by 2 bases; unmatched bases: 6. The CDR3 spans 15 residues. CDR3 in amino acids: CASSPGTTTYNEQFF. Written as DNA, the CDR3 is TGTGCCAGTAGTCCCGGGACTACCACCTACAATGAGCAGTTCTTC.

V usage is TRBV6-2 or TRBV6-3 and J usage is TRBJ2-7, with 13 bases matching TRBD2. The germline V gene has CDR1 MNHEY and CDR2 SVGEGT. The CDR3 covers 17 residues. V lost 0 bases and J lost 3; bases outside the gene matches: 5. CDR3 sequence reads: CASSYSMRTSGSYEQYV. As DNA, the CDR3 is TGTGCCAGCAGTTACTCGATGCGGACTAGCGGGAGCTACGAGCAGTACGTC.

This chain connects TRBV6-2 or TRBV6-3 to TRBJ1-6; 10 nucleotides match TRBD1. Trimming took 6 bases from V and 10 from J; bases not matched to a gene: 6. Germline CDR1 is MNHEY and CDR2 is SVGEGT. The length of the CDR3 is 14 residues. CDR3 in DNA: TGTGCCAGCAGCCGGGACAGGGGAGTGTCACCCCTCCACTTT. The encoded protein is CASSRDRGVSPLHF.

The V and J genes are TRBV19 and TRBJ2-3, with D maybe TRBD2 (6 bases). Germline loops: CDR1 LNHDA, CDR2 SQIVND (reference sequence). V gave up 3 bases and J gave up 2 bases, with 18 bases separating them. The length of the CDR3 is 17 residues. The chain's CDR3 is CASSMGGIALYTDTQYF. The CDR3 DNA reads TGTGCCAGTAGTATGGGCGGGATTGCGTTGTACACAGATACGCAGTATTTT.

The gene calls are TRBV29-1 and TRBJ2-5; a weak D match, TRBD1 (6 bases). V was clipped by 4 bases and J by 5 bases, with 17 bases between them. The CDR3 length is 14 residues. The germline gives CDR1 SQVTM, CDR2 ANQGSEA. The CDR3: CSVGLQGRLETQYF. CDR3 nucleotide sequence: TGCAGCGTTGGTTTACAGGGTCGTCTGGAGACCCAGTACTTC.

The rearrangement uses TRBV19 and TRBJ1-4; no clear D. Per germline, CDR1 LNHDA and CDR2 SQIVND (reference sequence). The CDR3 runs 13 residues. Trimming stripped 7 bases from V and 8 bases from J, with 14 bases between. CDR3 DNA: TGTGCCAGTACGAGCAAGACGGGGGAAAAACTGTTTTTT. Protein sequence: CASTSKTGEKLFF.

The rearrangement uses TRBV24-1 and TRBJ1-2; no clear D gene. The V gene's germline CDR1 is KGHDR and CDR2 SFDVKD. The CDR3 has 14 residues. The V gene lost 4 bases and the J gene lost 0 bases, with 8 bases spanning the gap. The CDR3 loop is CATSETGTNYGYTF. CDR3 sequence (DNA): TGTGCCACCAGTGAGACGGGGACTAACTATGGCTACACCTTC.

The chain joins TRBV6-6 to TRBJ1-6; 7 bases agree with TRBD1. The CDR3 is made up of 17 amino acids. In germline, CDR1 is MNHNY, CDR2 SVGAGI (reference sequence). Losses at the gene ends were 5 bases for V and 7 bases for J; bases not matched to a gene: 14. In nucleotides, the CDR3 is TGTGCCAGCAGTCTTCGACAGGGTCTGGGTACCAATTCACCCCTCCACTTT. It translates to CASSLRQGLGTNSPLHF.

This clone came up once. The chain has TRBV19 and TRBJ1-5, with D unclear. The CDR3 runs to 15 residues. Trimming took off 3 bases at V and 7 bases at J, with 16 bases between the two ends. Per germline, CDR1 LNHDA and CDR2 SQIVND (reference sequence). CDR3 amino acids: CASSMTLAALQPQHF. DNA for the CDR3: TGTGCCAGTAGTATGACGTTGGCGGCCTTGCAGCCCCAGCATTTT.

The chain carries TRBV7-9 and TRBJ2-5; 11 bases align to TRBD1. V trimming: 0 bases; J trimming: 5 bases; junction bases outside the gene matches: 5. CDR1 is SEHNR, CDR2 FQNEAQ, per germline (reference sequence). The CDR3 loop spans 16 amino acids. The CDR3 is CASSLAPGQGGETQYF. The DNA of the CDR3 is TGTGCCAGCAGCTTAGCCCCGGGACAGGGGGGGGAGACCCAGTACTTC.

The rearrangement joins TRBV6-6 to TRBJ2-7; D unresolved. V lost 0 bases, J lost 5 bases, and 17 bases lay in between. The germline V gene has CDR1 MNHNY and CDR2 SVGAGI (reference sequence). The CDR3 is 16 amino acids. CDR3 sequence (DNA): TGTGCCAGCAGTTACTCGATCCCCCAACATGGTAACGAGCAGTACGTC. Its translation is CASSYSIPQHGNEQYV.

This clone was observed a few times. The rearrangement links TRBV19 to TRBJ1-2, with unresolved D. V lost 5 bases and J 8 bases, leaving 12 bases between the germline ends. This CDR3 spans 12 amino acids. In germline, CDR1 is LNHDA, CDR2 SQIVND (reference sequence). CDR3: CASSGQRGGYTF. CDR3 DNA: TGTGCCAGTAGTGGCCAACGAGGCGGCTACACCTTC. Combining the CDR3 with reference TRBV19 and TRBJ1-2 gives the whole variable domain DGGITQSPKYLFRKEGQNVTLSCEQNLNHDAMYWYRQDPGQGLRLIYYSQIVNDFQKGDIAEGYSVSREKKESFPLTVTSAQKNPTAFYLCASSGQRGGYTFGSGTRLTVV.

V and J are TRBV14 and TRBJ1-1; perhaps TRBD1 as D (5 bases). The CDR3 sequence is 15 residues long. V was shortened by 4 bases and J by 1 base, with 13 bases between the two germline ends. Germline CDR1 SGHDN, CDR2 FVKESK. The CDR3, as DNA: TGTGCCAGCAGCCCAACGGGGCGGGGGAACACTGAAGCTTTCTTT. It translates to CASSPTGRGNTEAFF.

This clone was counted once. This chain joins TRBV5-8 and TRBJ1-4; possibly TRBD1 for D (5 bases). The ends were cut back, 7 bases at V and 5 bases at J, with 18 bases in the middle. The germline CDR1 and CDR2 sequences are SGHTS and YDEGEE. The CDR3 runs 15 residues. CDR3 amino acids: CASALSGVKNEKLFF. CDR3 coding DNA: TGTGCCAGCGCACTTTCGGGGGTGAAGAATGAAAAACTGTTTTTT.

The chain recombines TRBV5-4 with TRBJ1-2; the match to TRBD1 covers 7 bases. CDR3 length: 15 amino acids. J gave up 4 bases and V 3 bases, and 9 bases lay outside the gene matches. Germline V lookup: CDR1 SGHNT, CDR2 YYREEE (reference sequence). The CDR3 sequence: CASSSYRGKSYGYTF. The CDR3 region has the DNA TGTGCCAGCAGCTCGTACAGGGGAAAAAGCTATGGCTACACCTTC.

This chain connects TRBV5-1 to TRBJ1-1; D is uncertain. This CDR3 is built from 13 residues. The V gene's germline CDR1 is SGHRS and CDR2 YFSETQ. Trimming removed 5 bases from V and 3 bases from J, with 11 bases in between. Here the CDR3 DNA reads TGCGCCAGCAGAGGTAGAGGCGACACTGAAGCTTTCTTT. Encoded protein: CASRGRGDTEAFF. Drawing the rest from reference TRBV5-1 and TRBJ1-1, the complete variable domain is KAGVTQTPRYLIKTRGQQVTLSCSPISGHRSVSWYQQTPGQGLQFLFEYFSETQRNKGNFPGRFSGRQFSNSRSEMNVSTLELGDSALYLCASRGRGDTEAFFGQGTRLTVV.

V gene TRBV12-3 or TRBV12-4 combines with J gene TRBJ2-1; D remains ambiguous. The CDR3 is 12 residues long. V shed 6 bases and J shed 7 bases, with 10 bases lying between them. The CDR3 here is CASSQAENEQFF. The DNA of the CDR3 is TGTGCCAGCAGCCAGGCCGAAAATGAGCAGTTCTTC.

The CDR3 loop is CASSEAPLLAGVKGTYEQYV. CDR3 sequence (DNA): TGTGCCAGCAGTGAAGCGCCCCTCCTAGCGGGAGTCAAGGGTACCTACGAGCAGTACGTC. This chain joins TRBV6-1 and TRBJ2-7, with 10 bases aligning to TRBD2. The CDR3 contains 20 residues. After removal of 0 bases from V and 2 bases from J, the junction contained 16 bases not matched to a gene. Germline values: CDR1 MNHNS, CDR2 SASEGT.